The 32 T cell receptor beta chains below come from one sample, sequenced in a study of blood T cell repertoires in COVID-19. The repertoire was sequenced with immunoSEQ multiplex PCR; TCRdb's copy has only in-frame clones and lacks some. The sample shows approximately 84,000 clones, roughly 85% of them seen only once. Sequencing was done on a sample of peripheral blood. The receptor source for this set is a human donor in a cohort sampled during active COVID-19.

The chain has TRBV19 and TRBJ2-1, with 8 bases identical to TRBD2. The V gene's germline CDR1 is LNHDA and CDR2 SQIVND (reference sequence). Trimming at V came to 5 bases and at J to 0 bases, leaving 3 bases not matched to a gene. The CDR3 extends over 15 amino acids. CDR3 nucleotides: TGTGCCAGTAGTCCAACTAGCGGCTCCTACAATGAGCAGTTCTTC. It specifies CASSPTSGSYNEQFF. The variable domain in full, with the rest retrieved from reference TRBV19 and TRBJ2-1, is DGGITQSPKYLFRKEGQNVTLSCEQNLNHDAMYWYRQDPGQGLRLIYYSQIVNDFQKGDIAEGYSVSREKKESFPLTVTSAQKNPTAFYLCASSPTSGSYNEQFFGPGTRLTVL.

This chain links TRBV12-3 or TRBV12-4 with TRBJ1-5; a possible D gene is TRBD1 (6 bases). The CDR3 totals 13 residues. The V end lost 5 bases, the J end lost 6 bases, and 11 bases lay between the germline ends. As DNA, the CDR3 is TGTGCCAGCAGTGGGGGGGCCGGTCAGCCCCAGCATTTT. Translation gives CASSGGAGQPQHF.

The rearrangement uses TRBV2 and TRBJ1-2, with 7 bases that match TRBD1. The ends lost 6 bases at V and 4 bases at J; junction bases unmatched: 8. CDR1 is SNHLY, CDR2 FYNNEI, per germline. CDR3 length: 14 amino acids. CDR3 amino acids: CASRSGGAIYGYTF. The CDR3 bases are TGTGCCAGCAGGTCAGGGGGTGCAATCTATGGCTACACCTTC.

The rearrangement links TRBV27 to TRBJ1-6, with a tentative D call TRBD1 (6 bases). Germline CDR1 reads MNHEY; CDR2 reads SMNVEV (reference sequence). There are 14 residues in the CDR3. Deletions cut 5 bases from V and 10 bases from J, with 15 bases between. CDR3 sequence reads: CASSPDRKGSPLHF. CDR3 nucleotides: TGTGCCAGCAGTCCTGACAGGAAGGGCTCACCCCTCCACTTT.

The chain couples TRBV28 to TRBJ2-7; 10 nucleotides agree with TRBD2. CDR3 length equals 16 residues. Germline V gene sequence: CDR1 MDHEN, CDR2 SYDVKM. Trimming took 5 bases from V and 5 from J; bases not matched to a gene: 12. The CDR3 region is CASSPALSGRIHEQYF. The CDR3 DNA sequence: TGTGCCAGCAGTCCGGCTCTTAGCGGGAGGATCCACGAGCAGTACTTC.

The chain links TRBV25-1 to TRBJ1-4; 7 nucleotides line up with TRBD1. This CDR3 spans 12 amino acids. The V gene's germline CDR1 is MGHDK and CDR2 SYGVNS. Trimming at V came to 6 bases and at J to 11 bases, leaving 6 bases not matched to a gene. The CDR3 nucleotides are TGTGCCAGCAGGGCACTACAGGGGAAACTGTTTTTT. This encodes CASRALQGKLFF.

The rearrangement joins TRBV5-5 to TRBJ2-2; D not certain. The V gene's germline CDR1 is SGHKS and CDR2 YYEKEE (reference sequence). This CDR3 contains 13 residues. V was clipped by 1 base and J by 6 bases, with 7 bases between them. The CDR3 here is CASSLIGAGELFF. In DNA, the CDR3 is TGTGCCAGCAGCTTGATAGGAGCCGGGGAGCTGTTTTTT.

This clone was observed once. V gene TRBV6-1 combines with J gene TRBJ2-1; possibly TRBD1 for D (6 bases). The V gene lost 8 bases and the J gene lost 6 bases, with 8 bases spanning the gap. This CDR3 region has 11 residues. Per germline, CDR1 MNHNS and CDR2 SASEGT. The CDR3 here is CASQGGNEQFF. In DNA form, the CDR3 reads TGTGCCAGCCAAGGGGGCAATGAGCAGTTCTTC.

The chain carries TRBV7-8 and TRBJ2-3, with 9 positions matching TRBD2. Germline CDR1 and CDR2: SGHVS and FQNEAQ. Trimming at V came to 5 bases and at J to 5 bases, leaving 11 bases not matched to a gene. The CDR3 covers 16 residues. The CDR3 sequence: CASSPPWREGGDTQYF. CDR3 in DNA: TGTGCCAGCAGCCCACCCTGGCGGGAGGGAGGAGATACGCAGTATTTT. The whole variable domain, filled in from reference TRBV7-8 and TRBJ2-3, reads GAGVSQSPRYKVAKRGQDVALRCDPISGHVSLFWYQQALGQGPEFLTYFQNEAQLDKSGLPSDRFFAERPEGSVSTLKIQRTQQEDSAVYLCASSPPWREGGDTQYFGPGTRLTVL.

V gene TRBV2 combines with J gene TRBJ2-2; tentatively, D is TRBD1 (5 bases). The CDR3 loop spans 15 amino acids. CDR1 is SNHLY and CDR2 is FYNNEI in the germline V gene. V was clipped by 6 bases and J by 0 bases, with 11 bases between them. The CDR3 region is CASRTSTANTGELFF. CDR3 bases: TGTGCCAGCAGGACCTCGACAGCGAACACCGGGGAGCTGTTTTTT.

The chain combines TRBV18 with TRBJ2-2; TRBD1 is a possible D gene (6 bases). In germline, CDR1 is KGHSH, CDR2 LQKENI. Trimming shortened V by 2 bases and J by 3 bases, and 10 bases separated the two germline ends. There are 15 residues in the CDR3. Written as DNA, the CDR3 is TGTGCCAGCTCACCAGAACAGGGTTACACCGGGGAGCTGTTTTTT. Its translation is CASSPEQGYTGELFF.

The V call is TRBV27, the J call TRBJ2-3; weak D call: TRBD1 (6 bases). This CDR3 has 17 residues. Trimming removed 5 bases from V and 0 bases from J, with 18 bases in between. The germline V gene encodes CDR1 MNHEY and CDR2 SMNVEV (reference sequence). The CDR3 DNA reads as TGTGCCAGCAGTCACCCTTTTTTGACAGGTAGCACAGATACGCAGTATTTT. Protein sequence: CASSHPFLTGSTDTQYF.

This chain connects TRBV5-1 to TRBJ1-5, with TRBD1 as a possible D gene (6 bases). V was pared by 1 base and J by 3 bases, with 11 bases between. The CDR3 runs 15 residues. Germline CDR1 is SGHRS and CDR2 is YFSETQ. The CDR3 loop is CASSLNGQYNQPQHF. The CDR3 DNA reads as TGCGCCAGCAGCTTGAACGGACAGTACAATCAGCCCCAGCATTTT.

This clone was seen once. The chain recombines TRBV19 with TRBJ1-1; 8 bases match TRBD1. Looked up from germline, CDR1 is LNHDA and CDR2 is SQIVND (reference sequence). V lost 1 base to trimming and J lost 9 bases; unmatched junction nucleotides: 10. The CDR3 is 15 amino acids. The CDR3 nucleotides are TGTGCCAGTAGTATAGCTGGCGGCAGGGGGCCGCAAGCTTTCTTT. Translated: CASSIAGGRGPQAFF.

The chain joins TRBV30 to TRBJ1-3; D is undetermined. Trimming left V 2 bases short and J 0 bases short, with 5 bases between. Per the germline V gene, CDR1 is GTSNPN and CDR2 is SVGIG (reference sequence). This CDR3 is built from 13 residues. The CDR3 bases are TGTGCCTGGAGTCGGGTCTCTGGAAACACCATATATTTT. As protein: CAWSRVSGNTIYF.

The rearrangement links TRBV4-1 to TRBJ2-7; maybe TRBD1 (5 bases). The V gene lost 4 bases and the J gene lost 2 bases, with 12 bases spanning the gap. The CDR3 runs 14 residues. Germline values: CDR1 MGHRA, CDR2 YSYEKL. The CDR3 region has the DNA TGCGCCAGCAGCCTACTGACACAGGCCTACGAGCAGTACTTC. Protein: CASSLLTQAYEQYF.

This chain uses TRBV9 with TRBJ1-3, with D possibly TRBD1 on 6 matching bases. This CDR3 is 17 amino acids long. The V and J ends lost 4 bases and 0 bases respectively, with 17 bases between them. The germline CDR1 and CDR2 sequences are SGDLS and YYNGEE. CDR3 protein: CASSRNREASSGNTIYF. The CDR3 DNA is TGTGCCAGCAGCAGAAACAGGGAAGCGAGCTCTGGAAACACCATATATTTT.

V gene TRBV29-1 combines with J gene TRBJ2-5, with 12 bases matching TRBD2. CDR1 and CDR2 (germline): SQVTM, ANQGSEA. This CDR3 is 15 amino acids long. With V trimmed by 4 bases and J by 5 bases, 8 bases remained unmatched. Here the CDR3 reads CSVATSGGVRETQYF. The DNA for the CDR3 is TGCAGCGTTGCGACTAGCGGGGGTGTACGGGAGACCCAGTACTTC.

The CDR3 DNA sequence: TGTGCCAGCAGTGAGGGGACAGGGACGGGCTCACCCCTCCACTTT. Translated, it gives CASSEGTGTGSPLHF. The chain joins TRBV6-1 to TRBJ1-6, with TRBD1 matching over 9 bases. The CDR3 spans 15 residues. J was trimmed by 10 bases and V by 3 bases; bases with no gene match: 7. Germline assignment: CDR1 MNHNS and CDR2 SASEGT.

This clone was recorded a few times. The CDR3 coding sequence is TGTGCCAGCAGTTCGGTCCCGGGACAGGTTCAAGGCTATGGCTACACCTTC. Its translation: CASSSVPGQVQGYGYTF. The chain has TRBV27 and TRBJ1-2; 8 nucleotides agree with TRBD1. V lost 4 bases and J lost 4; bases outside the gene matches: 14. The CDR3 length is 17 residues. Germline-derived CDR1 and CDR2 are MNHEY and SMNVEV (reference sequence).

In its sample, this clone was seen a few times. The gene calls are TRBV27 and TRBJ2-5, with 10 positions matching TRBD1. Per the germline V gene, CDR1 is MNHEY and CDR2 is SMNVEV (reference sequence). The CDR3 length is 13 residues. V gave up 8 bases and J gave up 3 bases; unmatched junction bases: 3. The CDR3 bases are TGTGCCAGCCGGGGGACAGGGGAAGAGACCCAGTACTTC. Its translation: CASRGTGEETQYF.

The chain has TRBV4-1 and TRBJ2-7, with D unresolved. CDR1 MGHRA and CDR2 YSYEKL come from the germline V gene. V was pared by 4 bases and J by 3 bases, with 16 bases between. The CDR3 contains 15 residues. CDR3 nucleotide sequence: TGCGCCAGCAGCCCTACAGAATACCCCATCTACGAGCAGTACTTC. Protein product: CASSPTEYPIYEQYF.

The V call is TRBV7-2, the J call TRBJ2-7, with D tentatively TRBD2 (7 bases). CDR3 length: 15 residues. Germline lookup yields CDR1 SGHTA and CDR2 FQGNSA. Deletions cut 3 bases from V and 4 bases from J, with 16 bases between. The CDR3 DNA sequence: TGTGCCAGCAGCTTCCGTCAGAGGGGGGGTTACGAGCAGTACTTC. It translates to CASSFRQRGGYEQYF.

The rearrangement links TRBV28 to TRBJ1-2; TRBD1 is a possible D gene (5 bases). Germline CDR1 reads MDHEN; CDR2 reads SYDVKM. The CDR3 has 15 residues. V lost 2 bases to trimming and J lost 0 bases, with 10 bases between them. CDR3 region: CASSLSQGPNYGYTF. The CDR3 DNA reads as TGTGCCAGCAGTTTAAGTCAGGGCCCTAACTATGGCTACACCTTC.

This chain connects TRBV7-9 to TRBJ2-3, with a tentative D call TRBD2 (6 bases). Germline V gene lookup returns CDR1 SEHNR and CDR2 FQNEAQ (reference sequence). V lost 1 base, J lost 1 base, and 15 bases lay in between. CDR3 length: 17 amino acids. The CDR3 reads CASSLGHTGEGTDTQYF. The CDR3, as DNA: TGTGCCAGCAGCTTAGGCCACACCGGGGAGGGCACAGATACGCAGTATTTT.

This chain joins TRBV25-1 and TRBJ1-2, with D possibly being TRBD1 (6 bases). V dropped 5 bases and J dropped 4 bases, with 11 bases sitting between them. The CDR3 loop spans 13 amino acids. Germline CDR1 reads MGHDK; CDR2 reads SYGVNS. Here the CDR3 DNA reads TGTGCCAGCAGTCCAACAGGGACCTATGGCTACACCTTC. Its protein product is CASSPTGTYGYTF.

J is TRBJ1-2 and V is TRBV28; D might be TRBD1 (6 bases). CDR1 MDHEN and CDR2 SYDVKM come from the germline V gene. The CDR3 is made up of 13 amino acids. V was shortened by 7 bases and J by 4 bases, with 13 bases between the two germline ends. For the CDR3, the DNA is TGTGCCAGCACCTCACAGGGATTCTATGGCTACACCTTC. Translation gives CASTSQGFYGYTF.

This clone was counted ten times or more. This CDR3 is CASSSLSRYNEQFF. CDR3 nucleotide sequence: TGTGCCAGCAGCTCTCTCTCCCGCTACAATGAGCAGTTCTTC. This chain joins TRBV28 and TRBJ2-1, with unresolved D. V was pared by 6 bases and J by 3 bases, with 12 bases between. This CDR3 spans 14 amino acids. Germline lookup yields CDR1 MDHEN and CDR2 SYDVKM.

The CDR3 DNA is TGCGCCAGCAGCTTGGGAGCCGGGGAGCTGTTTTTT. It yields the protein CASSLGAGELFF. The V and J genes are TRBV5-1 and TRBJ2-2; D uncertain. V shed 0 bases and J shed 6 bases, with 3 bases lying between them. CDR3 length: 12 amino acids. Germline V gene lookup returns CDR1 SGHRS and CDR2 YFSETQ.

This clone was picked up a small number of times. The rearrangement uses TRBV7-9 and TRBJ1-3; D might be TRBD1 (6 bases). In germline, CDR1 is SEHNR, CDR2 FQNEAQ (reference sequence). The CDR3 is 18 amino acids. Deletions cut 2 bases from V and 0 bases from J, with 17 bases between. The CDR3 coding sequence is TGTGCCAGCAGCTTATCCCCGACAGGTCCCTACTCTGGAAACACCATATATTTT. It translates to CASSLSPTGPYSGNTIYF. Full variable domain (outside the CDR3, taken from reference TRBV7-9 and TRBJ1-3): DTGVSQNPRHKITKRGQNVTFRCDPISEHNRLYWYRQTLGQGPEFLTYFQNEAQLEKSRLLSDRFSAERPKGSFSTLEIQRTEQGDSAMYLCASSLSPTGPYSGNTIYFGEGSWLTVV.

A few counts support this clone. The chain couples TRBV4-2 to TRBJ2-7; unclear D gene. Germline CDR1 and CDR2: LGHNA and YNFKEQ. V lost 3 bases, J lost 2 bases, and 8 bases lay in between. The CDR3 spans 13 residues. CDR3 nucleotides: TGTGCCAGCAGCCAGCTACGAACCTACGAGCAGTACTTC. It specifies CASSQLRTYEQYF.

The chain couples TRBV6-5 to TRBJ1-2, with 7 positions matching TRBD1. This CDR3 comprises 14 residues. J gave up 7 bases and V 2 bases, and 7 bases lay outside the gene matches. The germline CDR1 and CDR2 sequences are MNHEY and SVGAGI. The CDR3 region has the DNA TGTGCCAGCAGTTACCTCGGACAGGAAGGTGGCTACACCTTC. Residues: CASSYLGQEGGYTF.